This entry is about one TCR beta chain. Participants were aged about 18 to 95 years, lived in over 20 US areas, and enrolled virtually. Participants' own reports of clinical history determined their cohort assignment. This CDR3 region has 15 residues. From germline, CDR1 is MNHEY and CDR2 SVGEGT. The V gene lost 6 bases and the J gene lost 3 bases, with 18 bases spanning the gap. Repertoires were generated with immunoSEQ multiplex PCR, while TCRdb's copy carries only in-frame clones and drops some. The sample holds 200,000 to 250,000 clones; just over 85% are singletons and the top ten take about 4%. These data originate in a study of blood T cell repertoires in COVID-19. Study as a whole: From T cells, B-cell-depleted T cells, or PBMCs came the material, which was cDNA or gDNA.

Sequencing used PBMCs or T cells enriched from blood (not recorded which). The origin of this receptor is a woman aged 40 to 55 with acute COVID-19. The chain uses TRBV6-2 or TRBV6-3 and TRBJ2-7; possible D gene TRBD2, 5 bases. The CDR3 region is CASSPREGRSYEQYF. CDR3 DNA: TGTGCCAGCAGCCCACGGGAAGGGAGAAGCTACGAGCAGTACTTC.